This TCR beta chain was obtained from a study of cytomegalovirus exposure and HLA in healthy donors. It was with 60 Vbeta and 13 Jbeta primers that the PCR ran. The data were produced by immunoSEQ multiplex PCR, yet TCRdb's version contains in-frame clones alone and is incomplete. The table records approximately 190,000 clones, roughly 76% of them present only once. About this clone itself: No antigen is known for it.

Study-wide findings and caveats: It was only CMV serostatus that was available as immune exposure information. Common viral pathogens were later found to be apparently linked to several of the most significant clusters. Later analysis reportedly placed an Asian-associated ancestry cluster below the approximately 730-donor mean in N-insertions. Per a later analysis, about 18,000 TCR beta sequences showed association with HLA alleles at 0.05 false discovery rate.

Per germline, CDR1 ENHRY and CDR2 SYGVKD. The CDR3 sequence is 12 residues long. The V end was cut by 6 bases, the J end by 8 bases, with 8 bases between. Material for sequencing was PBMCs. V gene TRBV10-3 combines with J gene TRBJ1-6, with D maybe TRBD1 (6 bases). This clonotype originated in a middle-aged man in good health and CMV-seropositive. As DNA, the CDR3 is TGTGCCATCAGGGCAGGGGATTCACCCCTCCACTTT. As protein: CAIRAGDSPLHF.